This TCR beta chain came from a study of T cells in localized non-small cell lung cancer. Between the trimmed V and J ends, which lost 2 bases and 5 bases, there was a span of 13 bases. The V gene's germline CDR1 is GTSNPN and CDR2 SVGIG (reference sequence). This CDR3 is built from 13 residues. Produced via immunoSEQ multiplex PCR; TCRdb's table is partial and in-frame only. The table has around 20,000 clones, roughly four fifths seen once; the top ten hold roughly 25%. As for this clone: Its antigen is unknown.

Whole-study findings and limits: The greatest T cell clonality was found in uninvolved adjacent lung (higher than in tumor). A single tumor region was sequenced, leaving heterogeneity possible. The study linked higher blood T cell density to longer overall survival. There were a median roughly 59 of the top 100 tumor clones appearing in adjacent lung.

This receptor was identified in a female donor over 55 with stage I lung adenocarcinoma. The input for sequencing was peripheral blood, taken before any cancer treatment. The gene calls are TRBV30 and TRBJ2-7; D unclear. CDR3 nucleotides: TGTGCCTGGAGTCGGCCTCCTTCCCACGAGCAGTACTTC. Its translation: CAWSRPPSHEQYF.